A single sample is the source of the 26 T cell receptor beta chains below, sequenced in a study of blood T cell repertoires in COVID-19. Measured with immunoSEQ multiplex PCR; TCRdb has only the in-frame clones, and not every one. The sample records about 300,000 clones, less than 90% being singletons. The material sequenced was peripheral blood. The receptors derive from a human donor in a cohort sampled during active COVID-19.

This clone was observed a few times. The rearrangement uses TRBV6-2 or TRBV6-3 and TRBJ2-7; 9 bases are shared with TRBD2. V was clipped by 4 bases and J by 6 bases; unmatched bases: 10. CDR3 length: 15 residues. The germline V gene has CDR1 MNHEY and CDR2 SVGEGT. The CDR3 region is CASSSHLSGGLEQYF. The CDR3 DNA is TGTGCCAGCAGTTCCCATCTTAGCGGGGGTCTCGAGCAGTACTTC.

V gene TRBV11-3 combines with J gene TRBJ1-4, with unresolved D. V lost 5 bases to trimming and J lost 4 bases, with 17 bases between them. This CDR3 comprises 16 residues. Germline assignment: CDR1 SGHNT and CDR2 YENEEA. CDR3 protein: CASSRNYGGLNEKLFF. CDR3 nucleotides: TGTGCCAGCAGCCGAAACTACGGAGGACTTAATGAAAAACTGTTTTTT.

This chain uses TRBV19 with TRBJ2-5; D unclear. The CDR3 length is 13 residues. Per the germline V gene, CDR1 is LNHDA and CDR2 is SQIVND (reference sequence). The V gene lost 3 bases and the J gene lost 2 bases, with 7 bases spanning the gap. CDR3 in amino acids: CASSIRLQETQYF. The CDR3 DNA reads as TGTGCCAGTAGTATCCGGTTGCAAGAGACCCAGTACTTC.

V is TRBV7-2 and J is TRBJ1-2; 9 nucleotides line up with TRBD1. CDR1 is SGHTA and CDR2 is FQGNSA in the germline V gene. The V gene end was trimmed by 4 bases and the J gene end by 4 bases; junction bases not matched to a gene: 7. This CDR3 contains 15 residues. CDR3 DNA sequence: TGTGCCAGCAGCTCCCAGGGACAGGGCGCCTATGGCTACACCTTC. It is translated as CASSSQGQGAYGYTF.

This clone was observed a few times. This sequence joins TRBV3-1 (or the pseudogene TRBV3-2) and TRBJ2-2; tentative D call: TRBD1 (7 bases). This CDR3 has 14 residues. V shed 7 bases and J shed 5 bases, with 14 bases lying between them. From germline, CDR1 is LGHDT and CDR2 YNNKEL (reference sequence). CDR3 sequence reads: CASTHQGGTGELFF. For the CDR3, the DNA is TGTGCCAGCACCCACCAGGGGGGTACCGGGGAGCTGTTTTTT.

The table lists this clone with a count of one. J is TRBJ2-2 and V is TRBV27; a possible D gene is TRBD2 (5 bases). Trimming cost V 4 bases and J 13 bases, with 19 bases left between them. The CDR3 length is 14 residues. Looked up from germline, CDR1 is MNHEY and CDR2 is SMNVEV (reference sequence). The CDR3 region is CASSWTGTLGGLFF. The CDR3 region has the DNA TGTGCCAGCAGTTGGACCGGTACACTAGGTGGGCTGTTTTTT.

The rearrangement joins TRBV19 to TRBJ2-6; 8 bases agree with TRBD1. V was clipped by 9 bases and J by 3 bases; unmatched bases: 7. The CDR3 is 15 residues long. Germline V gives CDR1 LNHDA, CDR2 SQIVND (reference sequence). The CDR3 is CASLDRGNGANVLTF. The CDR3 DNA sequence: TGTGCCAGCCTCGACAGGGGAAATGGGGCCAACGTCCTGACTTTC.

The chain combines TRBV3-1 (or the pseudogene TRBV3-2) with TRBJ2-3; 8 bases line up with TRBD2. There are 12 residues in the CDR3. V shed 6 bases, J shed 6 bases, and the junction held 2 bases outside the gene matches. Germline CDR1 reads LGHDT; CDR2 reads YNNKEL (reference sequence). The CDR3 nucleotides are TGTGCCAGCAGATCTAGCGGGGATACGCAGTATTTT. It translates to CASRSSGDTQYF.

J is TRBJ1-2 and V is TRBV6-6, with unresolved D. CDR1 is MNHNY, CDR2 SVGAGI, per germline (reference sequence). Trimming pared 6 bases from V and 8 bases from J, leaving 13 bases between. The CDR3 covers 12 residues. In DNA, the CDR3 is TGTGCCAGCAGCCTCGAGACACGCGGCTACACCTTC. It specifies CASSLETRGYTF.

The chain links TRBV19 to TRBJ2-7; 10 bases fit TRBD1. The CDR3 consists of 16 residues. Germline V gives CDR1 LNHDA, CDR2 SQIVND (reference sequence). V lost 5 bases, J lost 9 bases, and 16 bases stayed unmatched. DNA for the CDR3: TGTGCCAGTAGTTCTTCACCCGGGACAGGGGCCGAGTGGCAGTACTTC. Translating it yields CASSSSPGTGAEWQYF.

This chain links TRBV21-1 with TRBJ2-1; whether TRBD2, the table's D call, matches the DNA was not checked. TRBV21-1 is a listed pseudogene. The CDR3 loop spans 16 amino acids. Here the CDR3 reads CASSFRAELSYNEQFF. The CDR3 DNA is TGTGCCAGCAGCTTCCGAGCGGAGCTCTCCTACAATGAGCAGTTCTTC.

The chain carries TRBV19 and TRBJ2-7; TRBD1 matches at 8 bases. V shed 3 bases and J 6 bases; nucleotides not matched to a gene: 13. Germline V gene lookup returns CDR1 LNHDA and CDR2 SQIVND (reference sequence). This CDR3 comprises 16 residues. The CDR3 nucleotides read TGTGCCAGTAGTATTAGGGACGGCAGGGGGCAAGGCGAGCAGTACTTC. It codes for CASSIRDGRGQGEQYF.

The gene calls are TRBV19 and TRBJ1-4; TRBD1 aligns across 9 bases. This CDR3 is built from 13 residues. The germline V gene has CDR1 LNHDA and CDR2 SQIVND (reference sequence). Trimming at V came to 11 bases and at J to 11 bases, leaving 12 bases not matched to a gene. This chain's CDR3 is CAVSGTGKEKLFF. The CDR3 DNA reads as TGTGCCGTCTCCGGGACAGGGAAAGAGAAACTGTTTTTT. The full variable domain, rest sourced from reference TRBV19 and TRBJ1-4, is DGGITQSPKYLFRKEGQNVTLSCEQNLNHDAMYWYRQDPGQGLRLIYYSQIVNDFQKGDIAEGYSVSREKKESFPLTVTSAQKNPTAFYLCAVSGTGKEKLFFGSGTQLSVL.

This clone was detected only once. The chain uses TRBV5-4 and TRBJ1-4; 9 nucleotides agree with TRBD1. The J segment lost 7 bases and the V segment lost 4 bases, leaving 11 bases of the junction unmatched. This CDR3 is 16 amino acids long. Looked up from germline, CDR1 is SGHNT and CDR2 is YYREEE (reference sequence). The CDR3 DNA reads TGTGCCAGCAGCCCCAGTGTGGGACAGGGAAGTGAAAAACTGTTTTTT. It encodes CASSPSVGQGSEKLFF.

The CDR3: CASSLGDYRSSEQYF. The DNA for the CDR3 is TGTGCCAGCAGCTTAGGGGACTACCGAAGTAGCGAGCAGTACTTC. J is TRBJ2-7 and V is TRBV7-2, with 7 bases that match TRBD2. V shed 1 base and J 6 bases; nucleotides not matched to a gene: 9. Germline V gene lookup returns CDR1 SGHTA and CDR2 FQGNSA. CDR3 length: 15 amino acids.

The CDR3 coding sequence is TGTGCCAGCAGTTTTTTCCAGGGGACCTACGAGCAGTACTTC. The encoded protein is CASSFFQGTYEQYF. The chain links TRBV28 to TRBJ2-7, with TRBD1 as a possible D gene (6 bases). The length of the CDR3 is 14 residues. Between the trimmed V and J ends, which lost 3 bases and 2 bases, there was a span of 11 bases. The germline gives CDR1 MDHEN, CDR2 SYDVKM.

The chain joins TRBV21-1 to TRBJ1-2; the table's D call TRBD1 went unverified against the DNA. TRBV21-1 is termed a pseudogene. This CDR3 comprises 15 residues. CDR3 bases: TGTGCCAGCAGCAAAAGAGAGGACAGGGGCCCTGGCTACACCTTC. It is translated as CASSKREDRGPGYTF.

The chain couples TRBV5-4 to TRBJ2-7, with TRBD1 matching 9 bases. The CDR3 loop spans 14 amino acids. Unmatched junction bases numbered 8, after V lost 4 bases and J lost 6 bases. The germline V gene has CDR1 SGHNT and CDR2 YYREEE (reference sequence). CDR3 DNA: TGTGCCAGCAGCCTGTCGGGACAGGGTAGCGAGCAGTACTTC. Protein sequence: CASSLSGQGSEQYF.

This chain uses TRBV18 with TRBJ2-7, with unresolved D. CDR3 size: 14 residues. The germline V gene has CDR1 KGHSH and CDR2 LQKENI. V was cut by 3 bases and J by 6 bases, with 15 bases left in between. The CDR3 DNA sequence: TGTGCCAGCTCACCCTTGTCGCCCTCTATCGAGCAGTACTTC. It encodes CASSPLSPSIEQYF.

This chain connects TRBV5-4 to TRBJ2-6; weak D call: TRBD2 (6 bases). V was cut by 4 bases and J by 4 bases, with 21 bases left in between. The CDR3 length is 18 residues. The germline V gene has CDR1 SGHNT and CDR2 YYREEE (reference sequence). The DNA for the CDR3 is TGTGCCAGCAGCCCTTTTACTAGAGGCGGGACGGGGGCCAACGTCCTGACTTTC. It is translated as CASSPFTRGGTGANVLTF.

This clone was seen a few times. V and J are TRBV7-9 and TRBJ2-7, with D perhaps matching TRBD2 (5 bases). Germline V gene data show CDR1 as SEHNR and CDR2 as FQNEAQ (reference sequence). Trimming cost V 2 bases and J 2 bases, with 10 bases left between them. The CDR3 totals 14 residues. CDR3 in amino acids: CASSLLAAPYEQYF. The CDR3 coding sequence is TGTGCCAGCAGCTTACTAGCCGCCCCCTACGAGCAGTACTTC.

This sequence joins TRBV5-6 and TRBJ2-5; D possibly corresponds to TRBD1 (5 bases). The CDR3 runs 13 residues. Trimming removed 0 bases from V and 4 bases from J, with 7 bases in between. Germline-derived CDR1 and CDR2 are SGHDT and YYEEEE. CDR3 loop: CASSLGRVETQYF. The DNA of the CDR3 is TGTGCCAGCAGCTTGGGCAGGGTAGAGACCCAGTACTTC.

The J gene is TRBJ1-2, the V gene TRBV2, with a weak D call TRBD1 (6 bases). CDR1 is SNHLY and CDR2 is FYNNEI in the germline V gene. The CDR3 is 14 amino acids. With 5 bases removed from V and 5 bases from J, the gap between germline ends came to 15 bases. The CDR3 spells CASSPDRTDYGYTF. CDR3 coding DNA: TGTGCCAGCAGTCCTGACAGGACAGATTATGGCTACACCTTC.

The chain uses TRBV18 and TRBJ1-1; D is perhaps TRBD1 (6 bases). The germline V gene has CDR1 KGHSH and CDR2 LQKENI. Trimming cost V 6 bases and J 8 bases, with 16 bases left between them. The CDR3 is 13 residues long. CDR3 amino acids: CASSRTTGQEAFF. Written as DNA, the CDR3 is TGTGCCAGCTCGCGAACCACAGGGCAGGAAGCTTTCTTT.

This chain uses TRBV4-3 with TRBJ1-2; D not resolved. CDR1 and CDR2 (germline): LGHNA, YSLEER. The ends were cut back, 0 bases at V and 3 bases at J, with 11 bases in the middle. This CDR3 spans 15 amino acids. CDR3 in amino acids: CASSQEWGGYYGYTF. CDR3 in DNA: TGCGCCAGCAGCCAAGAATGGGGAGGCTACTATGGCTACACCTTC.

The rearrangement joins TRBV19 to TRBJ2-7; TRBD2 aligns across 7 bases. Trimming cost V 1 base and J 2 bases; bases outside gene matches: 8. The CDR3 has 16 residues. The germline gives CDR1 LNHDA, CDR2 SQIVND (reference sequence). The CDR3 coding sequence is TGTGCCAGTAGTATAGGGACTAGATATGATCCCTACGAGCAGTACTTC. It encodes CASSIGTRYDPYEQYF.